This entry is about one T cell receptor (beta chain). Its specificity is not known. CDR1 MNHEY and CDR2 SMNVEV come from the germline V gene (reference sequence). The CDR3 extends over 16 amino acids. The germline V and J ends were trimmed by 0 bases and 2 bases, with 11 bases remaining between them. The sample belongs to a study of cytomegalovirus exposure and HLA in healthy donors. Study at large: From donors who were HLA-typed, an early data release held 75 million to 85 million unique TCRs.

Primers: 60 Vbeta forward and 13 Jbeta reverse. The repertoire was sequenced with immunoSEQ multiplex PCR; TCRdb's copy has only in-frame clones and lacks some. The profile shows around 120,000 clones, around 80% of them singletons. The study, taken as a whole, reports: In a later analysis, TCR beta V- and J-gene trimming showed a link to a missense DCLRE1C variant.

The sequence came from a female donor in good health and CMV-seropositive. The sequenced sample consisted of PBMCs. The chain couples TRBV27 to TRBJ1-3, with D unresolved. CDR3 in amino acids: CASSLSAGVAGNTIYF. The CDR3 DNA follows: TGTGCCAGCAGTTTATCGGCGGGAGTCGCTGGAAACACCATATATTTT.